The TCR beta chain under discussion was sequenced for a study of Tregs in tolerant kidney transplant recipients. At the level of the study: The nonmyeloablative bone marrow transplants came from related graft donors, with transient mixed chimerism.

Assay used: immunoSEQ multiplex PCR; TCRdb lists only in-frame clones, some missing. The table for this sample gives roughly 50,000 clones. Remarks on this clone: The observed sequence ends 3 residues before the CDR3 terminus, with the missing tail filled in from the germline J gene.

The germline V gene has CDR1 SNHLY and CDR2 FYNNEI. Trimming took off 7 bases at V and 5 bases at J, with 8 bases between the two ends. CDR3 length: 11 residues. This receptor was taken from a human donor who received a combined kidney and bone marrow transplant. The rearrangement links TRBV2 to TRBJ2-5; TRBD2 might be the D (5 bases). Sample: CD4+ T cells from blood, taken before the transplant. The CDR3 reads CASTPGETQYF. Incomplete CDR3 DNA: TGTGCCAGCACCCCGGGGGAGACC. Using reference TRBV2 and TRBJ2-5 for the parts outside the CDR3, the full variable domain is EPEVTQTPSHQVTQMGQEVILRCVPISNHLYFYWYRQILGQKVEFLVSFYNNEISEKSEIFDDQFSVERPDGSNFTLKIRSTKLEDSAMYFCASTPGETQYFGPGTRLLVL.